These 4 T cell receptor beta chains were sequenced from one sample in a study of blood T cells in healthy people across ages. The use of a sample-barcoded 5' primer and a J-beta primer mix characterized a second PCR of about 7 to 12 cycles. MiXCR, applied by TCRdb to the 5' RACE reads, yields one record per CDR3 protein. The table has around 1,500,000 distinct CDR3 sequences, 28% seen once; the top ten hold about 7.7%. Sequenced: blood. Receptor source: a woman aged 30 to 39 in good health.

The V and J genes are TRBV4-3 and TRBJ1-2, with D possibly TRBD1 on 5 matching bases. V was cut by 1 base and J by 4 bases, with 10 bases left in between. CDR1 LGHNA and CDR2 YSLEER come from the germline V gene. CDR3 length: 14 amino acids. The CDR3, as DNA: TGCGCCAGCAGCCAAGGGGCCGGGGCCTATGGCTACACCTTC. It yields the protein CASSQGAGAYGYTF.

The chain employs TRBV29-1 and TRBJ2-1; D is uncertain. Germline CDR1 and CDR2: SQVTM and ANQGSEA. The V end lost 3 bases, the J end lost 7 bases, and 10 bases lay between the germline ends. The CDR3 runs 12 residues. The CDR3 loop reads CSVEPVGNEQFF. For the CDR3, the DNA is TGCAGCGTTGAGCCCGTGGGGAATGAGCAGTTCTTC.

This clonotype has at least ten counts. The rearrangement joins TRBV9 to TRBJ2-5; D is unresolved. Germline CDR1 is SGDLS and CDR2 is YYNGEE. V was clipped by 0 bases and J by 1 base, with 4 bases between them. The CDR3 has 13 amino acids. The CDR3: CASSVVPQETQYF. CDR3 sequence (DNA): TGTGCCAGCAGCGTAGTCCCCCAAGAGACCCAGTACTTC.

This chain links TRBV20-1 with TRBJ2-1; 8 nucleotides line up with TRBD2. From germline, CDR1 is DFQATT and CDR2 SNEGSKA (reference sequence). This CDR3 has 15 amino acids. The V segment lost 2 bases and the J segment 10 bases; nucleotides outside the gene matches: 13. The CDR3 protein is CSARRGGTWLEEQFF. CDR3 coding DNA: TGCAGTGCTAGACGGGGGGGGACGTGGTTAGAAGAGCAGTTCTTC.